This TCR beta chain was sequenced in a study of early T cells in non-severe SARS-CoV-2 infection. Study information: Sequencing input comprised bulk RNA from unsorted whole blood; chain pairing was not available. Overall study results and limits: Private and CD4 specificities were missed by VDJdb matching, skewed to anti-spike CD8.

Researchers tagged individual cDNA molecules with unique molecular identifiers. TCRdb independently ran MiXCR on the 5' RACE reads; one entry per CDR3 protein. The repertoire has about 26,000 distinct CDR3 sequences, about 3.8% of them found once; the top ten carry roughly 6%. V was pared by 0 bases and J by 0 bases, with 9 bases between. Germline loops: CDR1 ENHRY, CDR2 SYGVKD. This CDR3 is 16 amino acids long. This clonotype was detected a few times. What it binds is unknown. The genes are TRBV10-3 and TRBJ1-5; D not resolved. Source material: whole blood. This TCR was recovered from an adult who was a healthcare worker with PCR-confirmed SARS-CoV-2 infection or an uninfected control (not recorded which). The CDR3 sequence is CAISESSTYSNQPQHF. The CDR3 DNA sequence: TGTGCCATCAGTGAGTCGAGTACGTATAGCAATCAGCCCCAGCATTTT.